This entry lists 31 T cell receptor beta chains sequenced from one sample in a study of cytomegalovirus exposure and HLA in healthy donors (TCRdb year 2017). Library preparation used the immunoSEQ multiplex PCR assay. For the multiplex PCR, a mixture combining 60 forward primers for TCR Vbeta segments and 13 reverse primers for TCR Jbeta segments was used. What TCRdb holds here is the immuneACCESS table cut down to in-frame rearrangements. Part of the clones is not present; checked against another copy, under half of the missing clones reflect an unresolved V gene, and the others are unexplained. The table for this sample lists approximately 120,000 clones; approximately 75% of them were counted only once. 3% to 4.5% of the sample is in the top ten clones. Specimen: PBMCs. The receptors were sampled from a man aged 25-45 years in good health and CMV-seronegative.

J is TRBJ2-7 and V is TRBV7-8; no reliable D call. Germline CDR1 and CDR2: SGHVS and FQNEAQ. With 6 bases removed from V and 1 base from J, the gap between germline ends came to 16 bases. CDR3 length: 15 amino acids. The CDR3 here is CASSWSLDISYEQYF. The CDR3 bases are TGTGCCAGCAGTTGGTCGCTCGACATTTCCTACGAGCAGTACTTC.

The CDR3 sequence is CASSDQSTDTQYF. Here the CDR3 DNA reads TGCGCCAGCAGCGATCAGAGCACAGATACGCAGTATTTT. The rearrangement joins TRBV5-1 to TRBJ2-3; the D is unclear. V lost 4 bases, J lost 0 bases, and 6 bases lay in between. Germline values: CDR1 SGHRS, CDR2 YFSETQ. There are 13 residues in the CDR3.

The CDR3 loop is CASSLWLAGAYNEQFF. The CDR3 DNA is TGTGCCAGCAGCTTGTGGCTAGCGGGAGCCTACAATGAGCAGTTCTTC. V and J are TRBV7-9 and TRBJ2-1, with 10 bases that match TRBD2. V was pared by 3 bases and J by 2 bases, with 4 bases of the junction left unmatched. Germline assignment: CDR1 SEHNR and CDR2 FQNEAQ (reference sequence). CDR3 length equals 16 residues.

As DNA, the CDR3 is TGCGCCAGCAGCTTGGTAGCATACATTAACACCGGGGAGCTGTTTTTT. Encoded protein: CASSLVAYINTGELFF. The V and J genes are TRBV5-1 and TRBJ2-2; D is ambiguous. The CDR3 loop spans 16 amino acids. V dropped 0 bases and J dropped 2 bases, with 11 bases sitting between them. Germline loops: CDR1 SGHRS, CDR2 YFSETQ.

This chain connects TRBV29-1 to TRBJ2-2, with 7 bases fitting TRBD2. The CDR3 has 13 residues. Germline V lookup: CDR1 SQVTM, CDR2 ANQGSEA. The V and J ends lost 5 bases and 6 bases, in that order; junction bases with no gene match: 6. The CDR3 DNA follows: TGCAGCGTTTCCATGACTAGCCCCGGGGAGCTGTTTTTT. Its translation is CSVSMTSPGELFF.

The chain uses TRBV29-1 and TRBJ2-3; 8 nucleotides align to TRBD1. CDR3 size: 14 residues. From germline, CDR1 is SQVTM and CDR2 ANQGSEA. Trimming cost V 4 bases and J 4 bases; bases outside gene matches: 7. The CDR3 DNA follows: TGCAGCGTTGTCGGCAGGGGGCCGTCAGATACGCAGTATTTT. Its protein is CSVVGRGPSDTQYF.

J is TRBJ2-7 and V is TRBV5-4; 8 bases align to TRBD2. V was clipped by 4 bases and J by 2 bases; unmatched bases: 5. This CDR3 is 14 amino acids long. Per germline, CDR1 SGHNT and CDR2 YYREEE (reference sequence). The CDR3 bases are TGTGCCAGCAGCCCAGCTAGCGGGCCCTACGAGCAGTACTTC. Its translation is CASSPASGPYEQYF. The full variable domain, in which reference TRBV5-4 and TRBJ2-7 provide the parts outside the CDR3, is ETGVTQSPTHLIKTRGQQVTLRCSSQSGHNTVSWYQQALGQGPQFIFQYYREEENGRGNFPPRFSGLQFPNYSSELNVNALELDDSALYLCASSPASGPYEQYFGPGTRLTVT.

This clone has just a few counts. The genes are TRBV9 and TRBJ2-3; 7 bases match TRBD2. This CDR3 has 15 residues. Losses at the gene ends were 5 bases for V and 6 bases for J; bases not matched to a gene: 12. The germline V gene has CDR1 SGDLS and CDR2 YYNGEE. The CDR3 is CASSLGWGGSDTQYF. The CDR3 DNA is TGTGCCAGCAGTTTAGGGTGGGGGGGTTCCGATACGCAGTATTTT.

The CDR3 DNA sequence: TGTGCCAGCAGCTTACTGGTCGGGGAAGGCGAGCAGTACTTC. This codes for CASSLLVGEGEQYF. This rearrangement joins TRBV11-2 to TRBJ2-7; D possibly corresponds to TRBD2 (5 bases). The CDR3 runs to 14 residues. The germline gives CDR1 SGHAT, CDR2 FQNNGV. V was cut by 2 bases and J by 6 bases, with 14 bases left in between.

The rearrangement joins TRBV28 to TRBJ2-5; TRBD2 matches 9 bases. Germline-derived CDR1 and CDR2 are MDHEN and SYDVKM. This CDR3 is built from 14 residues. Trimming took 5 bases from V and 5 from J; bases not matched to a gene: 6. This chain's CDR3 is CASSLGLARETQYF. The CDR3, as DNA: TGTGCCAGCAGTCTAGGACTAGCGAGGGAGACCCAGTACTTC.

This chain uses TRBV5-1 with TRBJ2-2; TRBD1 matches at 7 bases. The CDR3 runs 15 residues. Losses at the gene ends were 4 bases for V and 4 bases for J; bases not matched to a gene: 7. The germline CDR1 and CDR2 sequences are SGHRS and YFSETQ. In DNA form, the CDR3 reads TGCGCCAGCAGCATCGGGACAGCCCTCACCGGGGAGCTGTTTTTT. It translates to CASSIGTALTGELFF.

The chain couples TRBV5-6 to TRBJ1-5, with D perhaps TRBD1 (5 bases). V lost 0 bases and J lost 4, with 8 bases in between. Germline values: CDR1 SGHDT, CDR2 YYEEEE. The CDR3 covers 14 residues. The CDR3 loop is CASSLASGNQPQHF. The CDR3, as DNA: TGTGCCAGCAGCTTGGCGTCAGGGAATCAGCCCCAGCATTTT.

CDR3 residues: CSAIAGGRGETQYF. The CDR3, as DNA: TGCAGCGCAATAGCGGGGGGGCGGGGAGAGACCCAGTACTTC. V and J are TRBV29-1 and TRBJ2-5; 11 bases fit TRBD2. After removal of 7 bases from V and 4 bases from J, the junction contained 8 bases not matched to a gene. This CDR3 spans 14 amino acids. CDR1 SQVTM and CDR2 ANQGSEA come from the germline V gene.

This clone was detected only once. The germline gene is not matched at one end of the junction; a read error may be the cause. The genes are TRBV5-1 and TRBJ1-2; possible D gene TRBD1, 5 bases. This CDR3 contains 13 residues. In germline, CDR1 is SGHRS, CDR2 YFSETQ. Written as DNA, the CDR3 is TGCGCCAGCAGCTTGGGTGTCAGGGAAGGCTACGCCTTC. It yields the protein CASSLGVREGYAF.

The J gene is TRBJ1-2, the V gene TRBV28, with D perhaps matching TRBD1 (6 bases). The CDR3 has 11 residues. Deletions cut 6 bases from V and 8 bases from J, with 10 bases between. Per the germline V gene, CDR1 is MDHEN and CDR2 is SYDVKM. The CDR3 spells CASSHREGYTF. In nucleotides, the CDR3 is TGTGCCAGCAGCCACAGGGAGGGCTACACCTTC.

The rearrangement joins TRBV4-2 to TRBJ2-1; 8 bases map to TRBD2. CDR3 length: 16 residues. The germline CDR1 and CDR2 sequences are LGHNA and YNFKEQ. Losses at the gene ends were 1 base for V and 4 bases for J; bases not matched to a gene: 6. CDR3 amino acids: CASSQGSGGLYNEQFF. The CDR3, as DNA: TGTGCCAGCAGCCAAGGAAGCGGGGGTTTATACAATGAGCAGTTCTTC.

This sequence joins TRBV30 and TRBJ2-7; TRBD2 is a possible D gene (6 bases). The CDR3 runs to 12 residues. The germline V and J ends were trimmed by 8 bases and 6 bases, with 17 bases remaining between them. Germline CDR1 GTSNPN, CDR2 SVGIG (reference sequence). CDR3 loop: CALGGASREQYF. Here the CDR3 DNA reads TGTGCCCTTGGAGGGGCAAGTCGCGAGCAGTACTTC. The full variable domain, in which reference TRBV30 and TRBJ2-7 provide the parts outside the CDR3, is SQTIHQWPATLVQPVGSPLSLECTVEGTSNPNLYWYRQAAGRGLQLLFYSVGIGQISSEVPQNLSASRPQDRQFILSSKKLLLSDSGFYLCALGGASREQYFGPGTRLTVT.

The chain combines TRBV6-6 with TRBJ2-2, with unresolved D. The CDR3 loop spans 15 amino acids. The V gene lost 4 bases and the J gene lost 5 bases, with 14 bases spanning the gap. Per the germline V gene, CDR1 is MNHNY and CDR2 is SVGAGI (reference sequence). CDR3 amino acids: CASSSTPGLTGELFF. CDR3 nucleotide sequence: TGTGCCAGCAGTTCAACCCCTGGCCTGACCGGGGAGCTGTTTTTT.

This clone was seen more than once but under ten times. The chain is built from TRBV19 and TRBJ2-7, with 11 bases identical to TRBD1. V gave up 4 bases and J gave up 4 bases; unmatched junction bases: 9. This CDR3 contains 16 residues. Germline V gives CDR1 LNHDA, CDR2 SQIVND (reference sequence). CDR3 sequence: CASSTDAGTGGYEQYF. The CDR3 DNA follows: TGTGCCAGTAGTACAGACGCCGGGACAGGGGGGTACGAGCAGTACTTC.

The rearrangement uses TRBV4-3 and TRBJ1-6; 7 bases match TRBD1. The V gene end was trimmed by 4 bases and the J gene end by 12 bases; junction bases not matched to a gene: 6. CDR1 and CDR2 (germline): LGHNA, YSLEER. This CDR3 has 13 amino acids. The CDR3 sequence: CASSLRTGRPLHF. The DNA of the CDR3 is TGCGCCAGCAGCCTCAGGACAGGAAGACCCCTCCACTTT.

The chain employs TRBV5-4 and TRBJ1-2, with 8 bases that match TRBD1. The CDR3 sequence is 14 residues long. The V gene's germline CDR1 is SGHNT and CDR2 YYREEE (reference sequence). Trimming at V came to 4 bases and at J to 3 bases, leaving 5 bases not matched to a gene. CDR3 DNA sequence: TGTGCCAGCAGCCAGGGACAGGTTCACTATGGCTACACCTTC. Translation: CASSQGQVHYGYTF.

This clone was counted between two and nine times. This chain uses TRBV7-3 with TRBJ1-1; D gene uncertain. The CDR3 consists of 13 residues. V shed 5 bases and J shed 3 bases, with 10 bases lying between them. CDR1 and CDR2 from the germline V gene are SGHTA and FQGTGA. The CDR3 DNA sequence: TGTGCCAGCAGCCCAAACCGGGACACTGAAGCTTTCTTT. Translated, it gives CASSPNRDTEAFF.

This chain links TRBV6-5 with TRBJ2-2; no clear D gene. Per germline, CDR1 MNHEY and CDR2 SVGAGI. V lost 8 bases and J 8 bases, leaving 18 bases between the germline ends. This CDR3 is 14 amino acids long. Here the CDR3 reads CASWRSSRTGELFF. CDR3 sequence (DNA): TGTGCCAGCTGGCGGAGTAGCCGCACAGGGGAGCTGTTTTTT.

V and J are TRBV11-3 and TRBJ1-6; D perhaps matches TRBD1 (6 bases). The V end was cut by 7 bases, the J end by 7 bases, with 14 bases between. Germline assignment: CDR1 SGHNT and CDR2 YENEEA. The length of the CDR3 is 14 residues. In DNA, the CDR3 is TGTGCCAGCATCAAAAGAGGGGGAAATTCACCCCTCCACTTT. Encoded protein: CASIKRGGNSPLHF.

The rearrangement uses TRBV9 and TRBJ1-4, with a possible D match to TRBD1 (5 bases). Germline V gene data show CDR1 as SGDLS and CDR2 as YYNGEE. V lost 3 bases and J lost 5, with 14 bases in between. The CDR3 spans 15 residues. This chain's CDR3 is CASSEHQDTNEKLFF. As DNA, the CDR3 is TGTGCCAGCAGCGAACATCAGGACACAAATGAAAAACTGTTTTTT.

This clone was counted a single time. The chain joins TRBV5-1 to TRBJ2-3; D possibly corresponds to TRBD2 (5 bases). Germline CDR1 reads SGHRS; CDR2 reads YFSETQ. The CDR3 has 14 amino acids. V shed 0 bases and J shed 6 bases, with 11 bases lying between them. The CDR3 region has the DNA TGCGCCAGCAGCTTGGCTACCAGAGGGGATACGCAGTATTTT. This encodes CASSLATRGDTQYF.

This clone turned up a few times. One end of the junction fails to match germline, which may point to a read error. The rearrangement joins TRBV29-1 to TRBJ1-2; 8 nucleotides agree with TRBD1. The germline gives CDR1 SQVTM, CDR2 ANQGSEA. The CDR3 is 11 amino acids. Here the CDR3 reads CSVEGGTGEFF. In nucleotides, the CDR3 is TGCAGCGTTGAGGGGGGGACAGGTGAATTCTTC.

The chain recombines TRBV11-2 with TRBJ1-2; D perhaps matches TRBD1 (5 bases). The CDR3 is 15 amino acids. Germline lookup yields CDR1 SGHAT and CDR2 FQNNGV. V was cut by 0 bases and J by 6 bases, with 14 bases left in between. For the CDR3, the DNA is TGTGCCAGCAGCTTAGACTTCGGGACGGGGGATGGCTACACCTTC. Translation: CASSLDFGTGDGYTF.

The genes are TRBV7-3 and TRBJ2-7, with 7 positions matching TRBD2. Trimming at V came to 5 bases and at J to 2 bases, leaving 6 bases not matched to a gene. CDR3 length: 14 residues. CDR1 and CDR2 from the germline V gene are SGHTA and FQGTGA. The CDR3 loop reads CASSLGGSPYEQYF. CDR3 coding DNA: TGTGCCAGCAGCCTCGGGGGGAGCCCCTACGAGCAGTACTTC. Full variable domain (missing parts from reference TRBV7-3 and TRBJ2-7): GAGVSQTPSNKVTEKGKYVELRCDPISGHTALYWYRQSLGQGPEFLIYFQGTGAADDSGLPNDRFFAVRPEGSVSTLKIQRTERGDSAVYLCASSLGGSPYEQYFGPGTRLTVT.

The chain joins TRBV29-1 to TRBJ2-2; D uncertain. The CDR3 extends over 13 amino acids. Germline-derived CDR1 and CDR2 are SQVTM and ANQGSEA. Trimming took off 5 bases at V and 0 bases at J, with 7 bases between the two ends. The CDR3 is CSVTESNTGELFF. CDR3 DNA sequence: TGCAGCGTTACAGAATCGAACACCGGGGAGCTGTTTTTT.

V and J are TRBV19 and TRBJ1-2; D is uncertain. This CDR3 comprises 14 residues. Germline-derived CDR1 and CDR2 are LNHDA and SQIVND (reference sequence). Trimming cost V 6 bases and J 3 bases, with 14 bases left between them. The CDR3 spells CASSRIGVDYGYTF. As DNA, the CDR3 is TGTGCCAGTAGCCGGATCGGGGTGGACTATGGCTACACCTTC. The entire variable domain, with the rest obtained from reference TRBV19 and TRBJ1-2, is as follows: DGGITQSPKYLFRKEGQNVTLSCEQNLNHDAMYWYRQDPGQGLRLIYYSQIVNDFQKGDIAEGYSVSREKKESFPLTVTSAQKNPTAFYLCASSRIGVDYGYTFGSGTRLTVV.